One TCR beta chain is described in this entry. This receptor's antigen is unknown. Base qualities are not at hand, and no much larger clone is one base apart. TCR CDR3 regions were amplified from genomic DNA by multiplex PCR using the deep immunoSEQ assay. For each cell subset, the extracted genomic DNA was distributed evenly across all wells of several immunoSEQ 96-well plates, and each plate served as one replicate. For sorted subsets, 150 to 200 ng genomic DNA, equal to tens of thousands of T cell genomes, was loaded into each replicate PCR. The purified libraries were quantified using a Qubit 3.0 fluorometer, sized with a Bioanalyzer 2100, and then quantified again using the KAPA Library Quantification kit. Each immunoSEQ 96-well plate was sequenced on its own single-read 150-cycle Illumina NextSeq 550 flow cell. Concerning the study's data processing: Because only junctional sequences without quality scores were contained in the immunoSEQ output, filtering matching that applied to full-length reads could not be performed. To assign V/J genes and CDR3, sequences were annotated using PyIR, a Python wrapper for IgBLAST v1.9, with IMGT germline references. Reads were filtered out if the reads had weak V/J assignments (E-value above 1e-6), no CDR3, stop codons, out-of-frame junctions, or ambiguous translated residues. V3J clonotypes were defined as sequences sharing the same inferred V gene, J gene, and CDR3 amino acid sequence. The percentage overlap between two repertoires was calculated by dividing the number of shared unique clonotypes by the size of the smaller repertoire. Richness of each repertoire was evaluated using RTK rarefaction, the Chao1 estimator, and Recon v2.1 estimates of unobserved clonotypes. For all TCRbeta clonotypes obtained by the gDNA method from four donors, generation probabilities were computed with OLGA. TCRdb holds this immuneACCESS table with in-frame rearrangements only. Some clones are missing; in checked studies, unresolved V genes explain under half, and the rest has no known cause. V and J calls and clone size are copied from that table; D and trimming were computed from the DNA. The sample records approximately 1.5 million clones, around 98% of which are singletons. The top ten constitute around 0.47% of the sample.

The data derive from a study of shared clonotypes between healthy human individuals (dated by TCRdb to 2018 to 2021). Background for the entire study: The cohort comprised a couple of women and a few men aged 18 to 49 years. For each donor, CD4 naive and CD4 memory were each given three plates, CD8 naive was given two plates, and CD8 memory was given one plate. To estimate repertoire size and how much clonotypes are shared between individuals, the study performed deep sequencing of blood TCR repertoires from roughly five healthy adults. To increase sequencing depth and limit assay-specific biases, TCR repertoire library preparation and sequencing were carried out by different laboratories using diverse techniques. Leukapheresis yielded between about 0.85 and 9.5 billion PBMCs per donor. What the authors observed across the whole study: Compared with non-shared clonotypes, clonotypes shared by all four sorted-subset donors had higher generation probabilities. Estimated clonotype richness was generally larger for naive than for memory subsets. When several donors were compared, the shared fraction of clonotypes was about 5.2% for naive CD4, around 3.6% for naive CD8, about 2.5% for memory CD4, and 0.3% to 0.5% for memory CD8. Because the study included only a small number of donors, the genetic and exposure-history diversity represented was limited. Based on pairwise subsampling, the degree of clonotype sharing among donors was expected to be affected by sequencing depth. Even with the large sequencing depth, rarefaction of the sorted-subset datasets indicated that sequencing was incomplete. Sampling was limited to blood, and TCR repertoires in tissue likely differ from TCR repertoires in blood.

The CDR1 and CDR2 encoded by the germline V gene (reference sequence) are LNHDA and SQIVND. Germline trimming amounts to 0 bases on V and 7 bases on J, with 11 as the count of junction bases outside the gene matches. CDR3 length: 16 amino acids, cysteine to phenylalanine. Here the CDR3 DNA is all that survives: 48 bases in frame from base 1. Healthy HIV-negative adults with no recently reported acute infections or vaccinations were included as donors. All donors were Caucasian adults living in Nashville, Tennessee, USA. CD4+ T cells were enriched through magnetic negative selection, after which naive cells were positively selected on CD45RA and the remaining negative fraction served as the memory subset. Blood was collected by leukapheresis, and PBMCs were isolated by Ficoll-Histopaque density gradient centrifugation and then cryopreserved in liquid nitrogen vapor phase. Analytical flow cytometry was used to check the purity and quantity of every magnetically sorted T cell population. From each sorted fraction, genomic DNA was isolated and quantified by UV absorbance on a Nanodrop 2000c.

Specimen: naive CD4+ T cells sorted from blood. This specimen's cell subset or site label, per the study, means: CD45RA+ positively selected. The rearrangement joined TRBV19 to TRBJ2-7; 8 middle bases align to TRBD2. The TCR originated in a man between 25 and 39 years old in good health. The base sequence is TGTGCCAGTAGTATAGATCTCAGCGGGAGTTTGAGTGAGCAGTACTTC. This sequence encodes CASSIDLSGSLSEQYF. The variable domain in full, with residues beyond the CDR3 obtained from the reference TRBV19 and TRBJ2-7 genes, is DGGITQSPKYLFRKEGQNVTLSCEQNLNHDAMYWYRQDPGQGLRLIYYSQIVNDFQKGDIAEGYSVSREKKESFPLTVTSAQKNPTAFYLCASSIDLSGSLSEQYFGPGTRLTVT.